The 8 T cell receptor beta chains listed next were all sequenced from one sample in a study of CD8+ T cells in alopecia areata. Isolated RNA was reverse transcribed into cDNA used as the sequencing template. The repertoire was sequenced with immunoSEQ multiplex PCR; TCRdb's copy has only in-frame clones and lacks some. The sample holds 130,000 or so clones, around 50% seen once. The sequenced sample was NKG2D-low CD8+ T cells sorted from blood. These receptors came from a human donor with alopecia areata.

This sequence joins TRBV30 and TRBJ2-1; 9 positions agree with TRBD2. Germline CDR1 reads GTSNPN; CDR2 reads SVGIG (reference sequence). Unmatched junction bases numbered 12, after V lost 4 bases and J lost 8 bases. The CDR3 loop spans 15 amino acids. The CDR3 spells CAWTPGTSGSDEQFF. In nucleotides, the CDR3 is TGTGCCTGGACTCCCGGCACTAGCGGGTCAGATGAGCAGTTCTTC.

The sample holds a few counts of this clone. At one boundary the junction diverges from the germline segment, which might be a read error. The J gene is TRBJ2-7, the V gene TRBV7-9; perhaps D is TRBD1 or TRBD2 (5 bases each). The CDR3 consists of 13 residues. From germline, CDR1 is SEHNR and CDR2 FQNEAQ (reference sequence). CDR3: CASSQGDGYEQYF. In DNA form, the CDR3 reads TGCGCCAGCAGCCAAGGGGACGGGTACGAGCAGTACTTC.

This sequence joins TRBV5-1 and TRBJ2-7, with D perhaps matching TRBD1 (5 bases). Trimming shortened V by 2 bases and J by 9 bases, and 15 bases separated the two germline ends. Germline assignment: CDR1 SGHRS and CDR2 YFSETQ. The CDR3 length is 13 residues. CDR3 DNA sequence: TGCGCCAGCAGCTTATGGTACAGGCGACGGCAGTACTTC. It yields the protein CASSLWYRRRQYF.

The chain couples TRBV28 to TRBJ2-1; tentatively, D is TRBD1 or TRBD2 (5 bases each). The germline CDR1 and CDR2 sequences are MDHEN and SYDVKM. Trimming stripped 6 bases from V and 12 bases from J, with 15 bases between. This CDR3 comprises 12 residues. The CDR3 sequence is CASSPEGRWQFF. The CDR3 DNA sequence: TGTGCCAGCAGCCCAGAGGGGAGATGGCAGTTCTTC.

The CDR3 DNA reads as TGTGCCAGCAGTCTCGGGACAGGGCTAGGCGAGCAGTACTTC. It is translated as CASSLGTGLGEQYF. This rearrangement joins TRBV27 to TRBJ2-7; the match to TRBD1 covers 9 bases. The V gene's germline CDR1 is MNHEY and CDR2 SMNVEV (reference sequence). The CDR3 sequence is 14 residues long. The trim removed 5 bases at V and 6 bases at J, leaving 8 bases unmatched.

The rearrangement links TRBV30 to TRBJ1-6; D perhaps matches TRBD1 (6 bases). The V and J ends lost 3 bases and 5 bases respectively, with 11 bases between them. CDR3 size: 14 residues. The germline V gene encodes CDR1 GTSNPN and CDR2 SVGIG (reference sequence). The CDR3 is CAWSEDSHNSPLHF. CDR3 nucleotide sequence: TGTGCCTGGAGCGAGGACAGCCATAATTCACCCCTCCACTTT. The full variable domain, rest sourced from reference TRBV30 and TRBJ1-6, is SQTIHQWPATLVQPVGSPLSLECTVEGTSNPNLYWYRQAAGRGLQLLFYSVGIGQISSEVPQNLSASRPQDRQFILSSKKLLLSDSGFYLCAWSEDSHNSPLHFGNGTRLTVT.

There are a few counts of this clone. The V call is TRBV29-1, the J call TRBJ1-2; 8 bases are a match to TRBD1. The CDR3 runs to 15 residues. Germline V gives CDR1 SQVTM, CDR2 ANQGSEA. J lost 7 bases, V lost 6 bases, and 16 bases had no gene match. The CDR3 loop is CSVHTGDRLGVGYTF. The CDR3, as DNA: TGCAGCGTCCATACCGGGGACAGGCTCGGTGTTGGCTACACCTTC.

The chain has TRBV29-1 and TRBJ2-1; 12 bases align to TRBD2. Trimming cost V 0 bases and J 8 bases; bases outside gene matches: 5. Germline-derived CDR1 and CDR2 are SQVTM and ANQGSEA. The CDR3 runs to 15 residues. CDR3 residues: CSVEEAGLAGHEQFF. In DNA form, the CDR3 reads TGCAGCGTTGAAGAGGCCGGACTAGCGGGACATGAGCAGTTCTTC.